This T cell receptor (beta chain) was identified during a study of CXCR3-negative and CXCR3-positive naive CD8 T cells. Broader study findings: CXCR3-negative naive cells had less hydrophobic TRB CDR3s than did CXCR3-positive naive cells. Memory CD8+ cells had much lower diversity, and both naive subsets had comparably high diversity.

The study sorted every CD8+ T cell subset in triplicate at 250,000 to 300,000 cells each. Points on this clonotype: No antigen is known for it.

UMI labels and 5' RACE were used to prepare the TRB cDNA libraries. TCRdb re-called the 5' RACE reads and shows each CDR3 protein once, DNA omitted. This table holds some 120,000 distinct CDR3 sequences. The CDR3 is made up of 12 amino acids. CDR1 is SSHAT and CDR2 is FNYEAQ in the germline V gene (reference sequence). Input material: naive CXCR3+ CD8+ T cells from blood. Subset of the sample: CD45RO-CCR7+CD27+CD95- naive CD8+ T cells expressing CXCR3 (TNR3+). The origin of this receptor is a human donor in good health. Some clones in this sample may be carry-over from other donors' samples. This chain connects TRBV7-7 to TRBJ2-1. CDR3 residues: CASSPGVGEQFF.